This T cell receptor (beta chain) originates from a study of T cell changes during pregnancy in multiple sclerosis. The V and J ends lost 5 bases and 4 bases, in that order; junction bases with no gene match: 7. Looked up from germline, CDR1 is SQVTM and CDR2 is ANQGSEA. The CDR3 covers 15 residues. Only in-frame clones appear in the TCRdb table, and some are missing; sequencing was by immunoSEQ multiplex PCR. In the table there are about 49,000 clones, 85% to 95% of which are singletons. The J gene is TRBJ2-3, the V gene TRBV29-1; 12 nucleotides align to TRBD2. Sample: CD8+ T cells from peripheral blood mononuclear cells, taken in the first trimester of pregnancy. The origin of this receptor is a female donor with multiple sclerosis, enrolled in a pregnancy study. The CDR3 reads CSVNPSGRAADTQYF. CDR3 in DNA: TGCAGCGTTAATCCTAGCGGGAGGGCAGCAGATACGCAGTATTTT.